One and the same sample provided the 16 T cell receptor beta chains below, sequenced in a study of T cell repertoires in cytomegalovirus infection. The antigens these receptors bind are not known. MiXCR was run by TCRdb on the reads, yielding one entry per CDR3 protein. The profile shows approximately 990,000 distinct CDR3 sequences, around 30% of them singletons. Sample: cultured CD8+ T cells from PBMCs, taken from culture after CMV antigen stimulation. The receptor source for this set is a human donor in good health (CMV status not recorded). Some clones in this sample may be carry-over from other donors' samples.

The chain recombines TRBV6-2 or TRBV6-3 with TRBJ2-7, with 16 bases matching TRBD2. The CDR3 covers 18 residues. Germline V gives CDR1 MNHEY, CDR2 SVGEGT. V lost 2 bases, J lost 0 bases, and 4 bases stayed unmatched. The CDR3 nucleotides are TGTGCCAGCAGTTACGGGACTAGCGGGGGGGCATCCTCCTACGAGCAGTACGTC. Its protein is CASSYGTSGGASSYEQYV.

Concerning this clonotype: An end of the junction differs from the germline gene, which may be a read error. The V gene is TRBV7-9, the J gene TRBJ2-7; tentatively, D is TRBD2 (6 bases). CDR1 SEHNR and CDR2 FQNEAQ come from the germline V gene (reference sequence). CDR3 size: 15 residues. The CDR3 DNA follows: TGTGTCAGCAGCTTAAAGGTCGGGGGTCCGGACGAGCAGTACTTC. It is translated as CVSSLKVGGPDEQYF.

In its sample, this clonotype was seen a few times. V gene TRBV6-6 combines with J gene TRBJ2-7; D ambiguous. V was clipped by 0 bases and J by 0 bases, with 3 bases between them. Germline CDR1 is MNHNY and CDR2 is SVGAGI (reference sequence). The CDR3 spans 13 residues. The chain's CDR3 is CASSYSVSYEQYF. The CDR3 DNA sequence: TGTGCCAGCAGTTACTCGGTCTCCTACGAGCAGTACTTC.

Many counts were recorded for this clonotype. The chain is built from TRBV12-5 and TRBJ2-7; 8 bases align to TRBD1. CDR1 and CDR2 from the germline V gene are LGHNT and FRNRAP. Trimming at V came to 8 bases and at J to 1 base, leaving 4 bases not matched to a gene. This CDR3 has 13 residues. This CDR3 is CASRTGKSYEQYF. For the CDR3, the DNA is TGTGCTAGTCGGACAGGGAAATCCTACGAGCAGTACTTC.

This clonotype occurred once. This sequence joins TRBV24-1 and TRBJ2-7; TRBD1 matches at 8 bases. Trimming removed 5 bases from V and 7 bases from J; junction bases left unmatched: 6. Germline V lookup: CDR1 KGHDR, CDR2 SFDVKD. This CDR3 is 13 amino acids long. The CDR3: CATSAPDREEQYF. CDR3 coding DNA: TGTGCCACCAGTGCCCCGGACAGGGAGGAGCAGTACTTC.

The rearrangement uses TRBV7-9 and TRBJ2-7, with TRBD2 identical over 8 bases. From germline, CDR1 is SEHNR and CDR2 FQNEAQ (reference sequence). This CDR3 contains 12 residues. J lost 4 bases, V lost 8 bases, and 4 bases had no gene match. CDR3 loop: CASYGGGYEQYF. The DNA for the CDR3 is TGTGCCAGCTACGGGGGGGGATACGAGCAGTACTTC.

This rearrangement joins TRBV7-6 to TRBJ1-5; no reliable D call. There are 15 residues in the CDR3. Germline loops: CDR1 SGHVS, CDR2 FNYEAQ. Between the trimmed V and J ends, which lost 5 bases and 0 bases, there was a span of 11 bases. CDR3 coding DNA: TGTGCCAGCAGCCAGCCGGGAGATAGCAATCAGCCCCAGCATTTT. Encoded protein: CASSQPGDSNQPQHF.

The gene calls are TRBV20-1 and TRBJ2-1; D tentatively reads TRBD1 or TRBD2 (5 bases each). Trimming took off 3 bases at V and 9 bases at J, with 9 bases between the two ends. The CDR3 has 11 residues. CDR1 is DFQATT, CDR2 SNEGSKA, per germline (reference sequence). This CDR3 is CSARMGTEQFF. Here the CDR3 DNA reads TGCAGTGCTAGGATGGGGACTGAGCAGTTCTTC.

The DNA of the CDR3 is TGTGCCAGTAGTATGGGCAGCCCCTACGAGCAGTACTTC. It encodes CASSMGSPYEQYF. The gene calls are TRBV19 and TRBJ2-7, with no clear D. From germline, CDR1 is LNHDA and CDR2 SQIVND (reference sequence). The CDR3 runs 13 residues. Trimming pared 3 bases from V and 2 bases from J, leaving 8 bases between.

The rearrangement uses TRBV7-2 and TRBJ2-7, with TRBD1 as a possible D gene (5 bases). Germline CDR1 is SGHTA and CDR2 is FQGNSA. The length of the CDR3 is 17 residues. The germline V and J ends were trimmed by 3 bases and 4 bases, with 22 bases remaining between them. CDR3 DNA: TGTGCCAGCAGCTTGGGCACAGGTTCGTACTTCGGGTACGAGCAGTACTTC. Encoded protein: CASSLGTGSYFGYEQYF.

This clonotype was detected many times. The rearrangement uses TRBV7-8 and TRBJ1-1, with a weak D call TRBD1 (5 bases). The germline gives CDR1 SGHVS, CDR2 FQNEAQ. The CDR3 totals 16 residues. Between the trimmed V and J ends, which lost 5 bases and 4 bases, there was a span of 20 bases. CDR3 in amino acids: CASSHSESRVLTEAFF. CDR3 DNA: TGTGCCAGCAGCCACTCCGAGTCCAGGGTTCTCACTGAAGCTTTCTTT.

V usage is TRBV6-2 or TRBV6-3 and J usage is TRBJ1-2; D is undetermined. The CDR3 length is 13 residues. CDR1 and CDR2 from the germline V gene are MNHEY and SVGEGT. V lost 7 bases and J lost 6, with 15 bases in between. CDR3 sequence: CASTRGPGNGYTF. Here the CDR3 DNA reads TGTGCCAGCACCAGAGGTCCCGGGAATGGCTACACCTTC.

This clonotype was recorded a few times. The rearrangement links TRBV12-3 or TRBV12-4 to TRBJ2-3; 9 bases fit TRBD2. This CDR3 region has 18 residues. V lost 6 bases and J lost 2; bases outside the gene matches: 15. The CDR3: CASSLYYAGGRVTDTQYF. CDR3 DNA: TGTGCCAGCAGCCTTTACTACGCGGGGGGGCGGGTCACAGATACGCAGTATTTT.

This clonotype was counted between two and nine times. The rearrangement uses TRBV3-1 and TRBJ2-2; 8 nucleotides align to TRBD1. Germline assignment: CDR1 LGHDT and CDR2 YNNKEL (reference sequence). Unmatched junction bases numbered 8, after V lost 4 bases and J lost 1 base. The CDR3 loop spans 17 amino acids. CDR3 protein: CASSPRFGQGNTGELFF. As DNA, the CDR3 is TGTGCCAGCAGCCCTCGTTTTGGACAGGGGAACACCGGGGAGCTGTTTTTT. Combining the CDR3 with reference TRBV3-1 and TRBJ2-2 gives the whole variable domain DTAVSQTPKYLVTQMGNDKSIKCEQNLGHDTMYWYKQDSKKFLKIMFSYNNKELIINETVPNRFSPKSPDKAHLNLHINSLELGDSAVYFCASSPRFGQGNTGELFFGEGSRLTVL.

The CDR3 DNA sequence: TGTGCCAGCAGCTCTTCTGGAGTTATTGCCGGGACATTCACAGATACGCAGTATTTT. Its protein is CASSSSGVIAGTFTDTQYF. This rearrangement joins TRBV12-3 or TRBV12-4 to TRBJ2-3; the D gene is possibly TRBD1 (6 bases). The CDR3 consists of 19 residues. The V and J ends lost 6 bases and 2 bases respectively, with 27 bases between them.

On this clonotype: An end of the junction differs from the germline gene, which may be a read error. This rearrangement joins TRBV25-1 to TRBJ1-4; tentative D call: TRBD1 (5 bases). CDR1 and CDR2 (germline): MGHDK, SYGVNS. The CDR3 contains 13 residues. Written as DNA, the CDR3 is TGTGCCAACACAGGACGGACTAATGAAAATCTGTTTTTT. Amino acids: CANTGRTNENLFF. Full variable domain (outside the CDR3, taken from reference TRBV25-1 and TRBJ1-4): EADIYQTPRYLVIGTGKKITLECSQTMGHDKMYWYQQDPGMELHLIHYSYGVNSTEKGDLSSESTVSRIRTEHFPLTLESARPSHTSQYLCANTGRTNENLFFGSGTQLSVL.